A single T cell receptor beta chain is shown here with its context. This CDR3 contains 17 residues. This sample is part of a study of blood T cell repertoires in COVID-19. Study-level background: Acute and convalescent COVID-19 samples came from the United States, Italy and Spain. The cDNA or gDNA used as material had been derived from T cells, B-cell-depleted T cells, or PBMCs.

Authors' data handling: Reference gene primer amplification gave estimated nucleated cell counts. Clones were sequenced by immunoSEQ multiplex PCR, and TCRdb holds only the in-frame ones, with some missing. V and J calls plus clone size are reproduced from that table; the DNA served to infer D and trimming. Of some 130,000 clones in the sample, about four fifths were seen once. Sequencing used peripheral blood. This rearrangement joins TRBV21-1 to TRBJ1-1; the D segment call TRBD1 is taken from the table without a DNA check. TRBV21-1 is listed as a pseudogene. The source of this sequence is a woman aged 50 to 65 with acute or convalescent COVID-19. In DNA, the CDR3 is TGTGCCAGCAGCAACACGGACAAAGAACCGTGGAACACTGAAGCTTTCTTT. Encoded protein: CASSNTDKEPWNTEAFF.